The 2 T cell receptor beta chains below were found in one sample sequenced in a study of cytomegalovirus exposure and HLA in healthy donors. PCR primers comprised 60 Vbeta and 13 Jbeta primers. The repertoire was sequenced with immunoSEQ multiplex PCR; TCRdb's copy has only in-frame clones and lacks some. The sample has over 75,000 clones; roughly 80% are singletons. Sequencing used PBMCs. Source of these receptors: a man aged 55-75 years in good health and CMV-seropositive.

The CDR3 region has the DNA TGTGCCAGCAGTGAAGTAGGCAGGCCGAACACTGAAGCTTTCTTT. Translated, it gives CASSEVGRPNTEAFF. The chain links TRBV6-4 to TRBJ1-1; D unresolved. Trimming took 3 bases from V and 1 from J, leaving 12 bases between them. This CDR3 has 15 amino acids. CDR1 and CDR2 (germline): MRHNA, SNTAGT.

The J gene is TRBJ2-7, the V gene TRBV6-5, with TRBD1 matching over 7 bases. Germline V gene data show CDR1 as MNHEY and CDR2 as SVGAGI. The V segment lost 4 bases and the J segment 6 bases; nucleotides outside the gene matches: 6. The length of the CDR3 is 13 residues. The CDR3 DNA reads as TGTGCCAGCAGTTCCTACAGGGGATCCGAGCAGTACTTC. As protein: CASSSYRGSEQYF.